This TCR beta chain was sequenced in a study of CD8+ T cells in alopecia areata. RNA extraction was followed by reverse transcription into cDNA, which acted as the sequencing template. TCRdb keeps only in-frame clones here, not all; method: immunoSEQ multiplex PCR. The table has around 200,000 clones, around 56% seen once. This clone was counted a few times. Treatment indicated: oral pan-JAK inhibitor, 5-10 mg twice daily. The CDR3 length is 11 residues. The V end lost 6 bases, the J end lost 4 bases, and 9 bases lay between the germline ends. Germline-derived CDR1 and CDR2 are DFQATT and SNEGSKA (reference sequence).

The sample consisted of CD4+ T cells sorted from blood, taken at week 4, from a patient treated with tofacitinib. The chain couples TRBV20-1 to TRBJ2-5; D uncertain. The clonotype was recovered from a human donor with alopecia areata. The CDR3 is CSASSPETQYF. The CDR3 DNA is TGCAGTGCCAGTAGTCCAGAGACCCAGTACTTC.